This TCR beta chain was identified in a study of regulatory T cells in long-lasting Graves disease. Study summary: Those Graves' patients who were newly diagnosed had been on antithyroid drugs under 3 months.

Regarding time point: newly diagnosed GD, antithyroid drugs for less than 3 months. Isolated PBMC RNA provided the starting material for the TCR library. Combining iRepertoire HTBI primers with Arm-PCR of CDR3 regions, the authors built TCR beta libraries. TCRdb re-called the multiplex PCR reads through MiXCR, storing one row per CDR3 protein. The table shows just over 600,000 distinct CDR3 sequences, with 15% to 20% occurring only once. Per the germline V gene, CDR1 is SGHRS and CDR2 is YFSETQ. There are 13 residues in the CDR3. Trimming took off 0 bases at V and 6 bases at J, with 10 bases between the two ends. This clonotype was seen only a few times. These same records also appear under a second study, on T cells in Graves' hyperthyroidism and ophthalmopathy. That source adds: Graves' hyperthyroidism qualified as stable when ophthalmopathy did not progress within 18 months. The HTBI primer set drove a first-round RT-PCR of the TCR CDR3.

The specimen comprised peripheral blood mononuclear cells (PBMCs), sampled at new diagnosis, from a patient treated with antithyroid drugs. The chain has TRBV5-1 and TRBJ2-7; D uncertain. This receptor was obtained from a woman aged 25-40 years with Graves disease. CDR3 in DNA: TGCGCCAGCAGCTTGGCCTCGTGGGGCGAGCAGTACTTC. It codes for CASSLASWGEQYF.